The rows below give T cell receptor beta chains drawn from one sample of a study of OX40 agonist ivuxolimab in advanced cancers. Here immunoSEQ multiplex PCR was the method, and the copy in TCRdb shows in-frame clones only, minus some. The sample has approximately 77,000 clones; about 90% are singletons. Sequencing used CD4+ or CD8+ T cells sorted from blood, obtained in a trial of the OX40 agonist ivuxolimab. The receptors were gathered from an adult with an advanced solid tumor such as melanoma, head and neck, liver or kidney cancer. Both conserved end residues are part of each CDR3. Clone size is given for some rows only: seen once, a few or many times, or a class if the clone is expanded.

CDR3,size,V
CASADRAAYNEQFF,NA,TRBV19
CASSFSRTWTLANQPQHF,few,TRBV28
CAIRDTYEQYF,NA,TRBV10-3
CASRRSFGGTEAFF,NA,TRBV6-5
CASSISRGGKADTQYF,NA,TRBV19
CSVGTGTGTNEKLFF,few,TRBV29-1
CASKARGVEQQYF,NA,TRBV19
CASSPDRTSTDTQYF,NA,TRBV7-3
CAYTGDTEAFF,once,TRBV30
CASKRDPNQPQHF,NA,TRBV6-5
CASSAVRLAASSYEQYF,NA,TRBV19
CASTWTSGSNEQFF,NA,TRBV9
CASSSGRAGDTQYF,NA,TRBV5-1
CASSLFMSGDEQFF,once,TRBV7-2
CASSLLSRAWGPQHF,NA,TRBV28
CASSLANTEAFF,once,TRBV5-5